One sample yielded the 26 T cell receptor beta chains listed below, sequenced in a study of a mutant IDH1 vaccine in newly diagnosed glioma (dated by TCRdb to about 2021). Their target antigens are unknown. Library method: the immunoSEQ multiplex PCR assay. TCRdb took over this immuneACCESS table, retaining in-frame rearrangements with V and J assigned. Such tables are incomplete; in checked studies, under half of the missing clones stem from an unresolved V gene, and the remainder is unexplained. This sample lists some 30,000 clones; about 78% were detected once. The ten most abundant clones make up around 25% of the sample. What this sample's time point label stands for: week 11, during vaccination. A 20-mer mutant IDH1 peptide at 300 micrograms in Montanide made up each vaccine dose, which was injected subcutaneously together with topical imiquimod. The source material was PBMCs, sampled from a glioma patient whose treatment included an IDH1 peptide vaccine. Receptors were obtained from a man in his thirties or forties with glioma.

CDR3: CASSPGQSDSNQPQHF. In DNA, the CDR3 is TGTGCCAGCTCACCAGGACAGTCAGATAGCAATCAGCCCCAGCATTTT. The rearrangement links TRBV18 to TRBJ1-5; TRBD1 is a possible D gene (6 bases). The CDR3 loop spans 16 amino acids. V was clipped by 2 bases and J by 0 bases, with 11 bases between them. Germline values: CDR1 KGHSH, CDR2 LQKENI. Based on the CDR3 plus reference TRBV18 and TRBJ1-5, the full variable domain is NAGVMQNPRHLVRRRGQEARLRCSPMKGHSHVYWYRQLPEEGLKFMVYLQKENIIDESGMPKERFSAEFPKEGPSILRIQQVVRGDSAAYFCASSPGQSDSNQPQHFGDGTRLSIL.

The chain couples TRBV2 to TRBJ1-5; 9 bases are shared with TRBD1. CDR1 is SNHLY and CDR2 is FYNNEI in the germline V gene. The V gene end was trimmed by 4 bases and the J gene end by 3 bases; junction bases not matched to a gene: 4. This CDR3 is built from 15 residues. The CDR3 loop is CASSADRGFNQPQHF. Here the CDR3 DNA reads TGTGCCAGCAGTGCGGACAGGGGATTCAATCAGCCCCAGCATTTT.

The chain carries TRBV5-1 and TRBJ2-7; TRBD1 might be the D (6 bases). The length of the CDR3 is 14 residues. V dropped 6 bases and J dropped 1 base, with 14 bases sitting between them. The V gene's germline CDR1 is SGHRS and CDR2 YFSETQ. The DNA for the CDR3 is TGCGCCAGCACCCTTGAGACAGGTTCCTACGAGCAGTACTTC. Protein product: CASTLETGSYEQYF.

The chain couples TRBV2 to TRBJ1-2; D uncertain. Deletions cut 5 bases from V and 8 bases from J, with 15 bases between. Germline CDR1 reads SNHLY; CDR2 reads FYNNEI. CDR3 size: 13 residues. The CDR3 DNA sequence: TGTGCCAGCAGTTCCGGACCTAGTAGGGGCTACACCTTC. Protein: CASSSGPSRGYTF.

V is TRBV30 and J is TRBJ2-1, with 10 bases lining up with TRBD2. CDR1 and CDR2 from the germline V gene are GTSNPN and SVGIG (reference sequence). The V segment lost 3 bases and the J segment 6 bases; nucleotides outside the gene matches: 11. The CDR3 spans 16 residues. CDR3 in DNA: TGTGCCTGGAGCAGATATAGCGGGGGGCTCCTCAATGAGCAGTTCTTC. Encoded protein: CAWSRYSGGLLNEQFF.

The CDR3 reads CSAGDFSSSYNEQFF. The CDR3 region has the DNA TGCAGCGCGGGGGACTTCTCAAGCTCCTACAATGAGCAGTTCTTC. The chain is built from TRBV29-1 and TRBJ2-1, with D possibly matching TRBD2 (6 bases). Deletions cut 7 bases from V and 0 bases from J, with 16 bases between. This CDR3 spans 15 amino acids. The germline gives CDR1 SQVTM, CDR2 ANQGSEA.

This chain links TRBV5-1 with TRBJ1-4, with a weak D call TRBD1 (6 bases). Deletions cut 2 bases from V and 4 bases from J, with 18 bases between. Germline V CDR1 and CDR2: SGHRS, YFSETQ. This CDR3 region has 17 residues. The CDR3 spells CASSFEQGHQVNEKLFF. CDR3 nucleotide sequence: TGCGCCAGCAGCTTTGAACAGGGACACCAAGTTAATGAAAAACTGTTTTTT. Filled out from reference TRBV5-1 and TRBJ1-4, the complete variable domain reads KAGVTQTPRYLIKTRGQQVTLSCSPISGHRSVSWYQQTPGQGLQFLFEYFSETQRNKGNFPGRFSGRQFSNSRSEMNVSTLELGDSALYLCASSFEQGHQVNEKLFFGSGTQLSVL.

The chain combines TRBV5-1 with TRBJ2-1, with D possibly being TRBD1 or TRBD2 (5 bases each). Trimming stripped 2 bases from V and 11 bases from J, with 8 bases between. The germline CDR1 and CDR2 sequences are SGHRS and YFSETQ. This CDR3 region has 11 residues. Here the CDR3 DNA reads TGCGCCAGCAGCTTCCGGGACCAGCAGTTCTTC. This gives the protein CASSFRDQQFF.

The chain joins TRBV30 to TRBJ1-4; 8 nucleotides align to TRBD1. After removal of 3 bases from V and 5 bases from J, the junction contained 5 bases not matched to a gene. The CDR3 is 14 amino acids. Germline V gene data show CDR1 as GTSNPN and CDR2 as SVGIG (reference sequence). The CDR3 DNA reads TGTGCCTGGAGCCCAGGGGGCCTAAATGAAAAACTGTTTTTT. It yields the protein CAWSPGGLNEKLFF.

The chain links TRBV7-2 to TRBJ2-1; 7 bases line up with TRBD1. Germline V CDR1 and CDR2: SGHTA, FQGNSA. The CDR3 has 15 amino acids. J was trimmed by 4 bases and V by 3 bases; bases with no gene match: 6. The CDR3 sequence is CASSFSGTEYNEQFF. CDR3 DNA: TGTGCCAGCAGCTTCTCCGGGACAGAATACAATGAGCAGTTCTTC.

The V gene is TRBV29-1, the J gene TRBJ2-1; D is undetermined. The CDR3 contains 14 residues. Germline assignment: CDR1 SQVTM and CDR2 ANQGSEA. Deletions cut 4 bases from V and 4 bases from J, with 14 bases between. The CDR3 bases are TGCAGCGTTGTAAACCGATTCCGTTACAATGAGCAGTTCTTC. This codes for CSVVNRFRYNEQFF.

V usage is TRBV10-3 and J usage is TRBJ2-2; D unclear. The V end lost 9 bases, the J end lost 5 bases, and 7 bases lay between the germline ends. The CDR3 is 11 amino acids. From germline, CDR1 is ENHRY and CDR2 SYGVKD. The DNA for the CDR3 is TGTGCCATTCGTGGGACCGGGGAGCTGTTTTTT. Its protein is CAIRGTGELFF.

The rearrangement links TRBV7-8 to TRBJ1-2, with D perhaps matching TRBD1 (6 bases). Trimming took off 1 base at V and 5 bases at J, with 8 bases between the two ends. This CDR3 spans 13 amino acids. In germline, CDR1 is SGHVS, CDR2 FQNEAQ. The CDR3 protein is CASSLVGAYGYTF. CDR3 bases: TGTGCCAGCAGCTTAGTGGGGGCGTATGGCTACACCTTC.

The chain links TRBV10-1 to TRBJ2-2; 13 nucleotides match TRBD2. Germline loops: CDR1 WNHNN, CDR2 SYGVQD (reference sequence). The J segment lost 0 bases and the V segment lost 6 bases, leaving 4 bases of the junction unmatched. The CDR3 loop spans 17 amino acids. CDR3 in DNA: TGCGCCAGCAGGGCGGGACTAGCGGGGACGAACACCGGGGAGCTGTTTTTT. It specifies CASRAGLAGTNTGELFF.

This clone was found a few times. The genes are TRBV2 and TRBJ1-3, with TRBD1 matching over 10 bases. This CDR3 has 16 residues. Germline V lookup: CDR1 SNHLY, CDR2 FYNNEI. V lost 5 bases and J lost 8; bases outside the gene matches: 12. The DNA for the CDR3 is TGTGCCAGCAGTCTACAAAGTCCCGGGACAGGGGACACCATATATTTT. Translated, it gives CASSLQSPGTGDTIYF.

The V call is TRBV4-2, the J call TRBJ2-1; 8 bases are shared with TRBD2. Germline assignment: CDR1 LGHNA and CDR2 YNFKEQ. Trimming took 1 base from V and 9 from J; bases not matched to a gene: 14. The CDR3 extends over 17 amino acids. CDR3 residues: CASSQASLREARGEQFF. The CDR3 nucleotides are TGTGCCAGCAGCCAAGCCTCCCTGCGGGAGGCCAGAGGTGAGCAGTTCTTC.

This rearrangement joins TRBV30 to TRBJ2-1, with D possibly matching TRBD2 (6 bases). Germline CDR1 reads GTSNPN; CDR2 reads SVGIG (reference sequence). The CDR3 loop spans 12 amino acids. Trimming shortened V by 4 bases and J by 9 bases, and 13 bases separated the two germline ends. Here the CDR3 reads CAWNPSGVEQFF. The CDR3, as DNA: TGTGCCTGGAACCCGTCGGGGGTTGAGCAGTTCTTC.

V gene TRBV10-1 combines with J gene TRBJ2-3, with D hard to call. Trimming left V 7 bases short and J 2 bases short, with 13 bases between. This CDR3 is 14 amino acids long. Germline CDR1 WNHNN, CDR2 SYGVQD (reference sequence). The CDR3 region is CASIRPRPTDTQYF. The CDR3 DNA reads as TGCGCCAGCATTCGACCGAGGCCCACAGATACGCAGTATTTT.

The CDR3 region has the DNA TGTGCCAGCAGCCCTACGGTGACAGGATTGTACGAGCAGTACTTC. It translates to CASSPTVTGLYEQYF. The gene calls are TRBV7-9 and TRBJ2-7; D perhaps matches TRBD1 (6 bases). CDR1 SEHNR and CDR2 FQNEAQ come from the germline V gene (reference sequence). This CDR3 has 15 amino acids. V was cut by 5 bases and J by 4 bases, with 18 bases left in between.

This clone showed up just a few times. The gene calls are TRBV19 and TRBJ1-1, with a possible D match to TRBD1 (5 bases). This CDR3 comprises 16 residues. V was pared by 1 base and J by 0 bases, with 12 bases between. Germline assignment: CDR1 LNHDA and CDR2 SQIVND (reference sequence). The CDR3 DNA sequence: TGTGCCAGTAGTATAGGAGGGGCGGCGATGAACACTGAAGCTTTCTTT. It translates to CASSIGGAAMNTEAFF.

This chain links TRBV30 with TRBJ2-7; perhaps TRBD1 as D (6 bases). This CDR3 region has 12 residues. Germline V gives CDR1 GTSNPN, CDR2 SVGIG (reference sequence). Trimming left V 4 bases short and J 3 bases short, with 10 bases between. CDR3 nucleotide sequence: TGTGCCTGGACCGGACAGAGCTACGAGCAGTACTTC. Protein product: CAWTGQSYEQYF.

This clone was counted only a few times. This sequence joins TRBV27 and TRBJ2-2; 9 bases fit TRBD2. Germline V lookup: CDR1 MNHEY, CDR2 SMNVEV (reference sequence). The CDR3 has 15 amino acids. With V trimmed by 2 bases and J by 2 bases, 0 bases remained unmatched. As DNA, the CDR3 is TGTGCCAGCAGTTTACTAGCGGGAAACACCGGGGAGCTGTTTTTT. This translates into CASSLLAGNTGELFF.

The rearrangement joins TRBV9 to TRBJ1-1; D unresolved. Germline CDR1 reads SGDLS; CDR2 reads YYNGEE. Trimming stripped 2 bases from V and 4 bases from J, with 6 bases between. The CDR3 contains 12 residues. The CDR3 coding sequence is TGTGCCAGCAGCGTGGCGGGCACTGAAGCTTTCTTT. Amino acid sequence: CASSVAGTEAFF.

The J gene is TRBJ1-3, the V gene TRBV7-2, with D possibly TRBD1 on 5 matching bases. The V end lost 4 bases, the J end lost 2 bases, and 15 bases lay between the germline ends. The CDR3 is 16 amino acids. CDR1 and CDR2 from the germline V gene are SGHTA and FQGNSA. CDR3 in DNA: TGTGCCAGCAGCTCGGGGCCCCCAGGGACTGGAAACACCATATATTTT. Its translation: CASSSGPPGTGNTIYF.

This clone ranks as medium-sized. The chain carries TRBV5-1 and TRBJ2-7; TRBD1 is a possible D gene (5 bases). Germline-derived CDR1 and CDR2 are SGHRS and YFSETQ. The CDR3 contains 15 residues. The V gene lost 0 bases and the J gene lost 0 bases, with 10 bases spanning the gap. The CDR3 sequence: CASSLEGAVSYEQYF. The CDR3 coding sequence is TGCGCCAGCAGCTTGGAAGGGGCCGTCTCCTACGAGCAGTACTTC.

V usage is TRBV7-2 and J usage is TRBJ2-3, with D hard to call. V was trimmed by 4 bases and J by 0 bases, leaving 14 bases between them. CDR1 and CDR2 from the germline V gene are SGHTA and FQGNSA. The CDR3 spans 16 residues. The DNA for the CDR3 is TGTGCCAGCAGCTCCTCGGGCGCAGCTAGCACAGATACGCAGTATTTT. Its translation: CASSSSGAASTDTQYF.